This T cell receptor beta chain was found in a study of T cell responses to AZD1222 COVID-19 vaccine. Germline V gene lookup returns CDR1 MNHEY and CDR2 SVGAGI. This CDR3 has 14 residues. V lost 11 bases, J lost 7 bases, and 18 bases lay in between. General study points: CD4 TCRs associated with vaccination spanned spike, dominating at 160-218 and 743-854.

Notes on this clone: What it recognizes is unknown.

Profiled with immunoSEQ multiplex PCR; TCRdb holds only in-frame clones, not every one. Of roughly 91,000 clones in the sample, roughly nine tenths were seen once. The receptor comes from an adult in good health. This specimen was peripheral blood, taken on day 0 of AZD1222 vaccination. This sequence joins TRBV6-5 and TRBJ1-6; D not resolved. DNA for the CDR3: TGTGCCTTGCAACAGCGGGAATCCAATTCACCCCTCCACTTT. Translating gives CALQQRESNSPLHF.